This paragraph reports one TCR beta chain. The antigen remains undetermined. The CDR3 is 15 residues long. The V and J ends lost 2 bases and 3 bases respectively, with 10 bases between them. Germline V gene data show CDR1 as SGHTA and CDR2 as FQGNSA. Co-extraction of both nucleic acids (RNA and DNA) used roughly 18-32 mg of unsorted bulk tissue. cDNA specific to TCR beta was made from about 0.45 ug of total RNA, with a constant-region primer employed for priming. A slightly modified ARM-PCR protocol with three nested multiplex PCR rounds produced these TCR beta libraries. Use of TRBV1-TRBV30 forward primers with a C-beta reverse primer characterized the first two PCR rounds, which lasted about 9 cycles each. Via MiXCR, TCRdb re-called the multiplex PCR reads, giving one row per CDR3 protein. The repertoire consists of roughly 80,000 distinct CDR3 sequences, with approximately 69% occurring once and the leading ten covering approximately 26%.

The record originates from a study of tumor-infiltrating lymphocytes in primary liver carcinoma. About the study: The patients comprised men and women between the ages of 30 and 69 years. Study findings and constraints: The difference in top-250-clone fraction between tumors and blood was significant, favoring tumors (p = 0.039). Tumor-adjacent and tumor-blood pairs displayed less overlap than did pairs of tumor regions.

The sequence was collected from a man aged 35 to 55 with primary liver carcinoma and hepatitis B virus infection. The chain employs TRBV7-2 and TRBJ1-4; D is undetermined. The material sequenced was tumor-adjacent normal liver tissue. CDR3 sequence (DNA): TGTGCCAGCAGCTTATGGGGAGGCTCTAATGAAAAACTGTTTTTT. It specifies CASSLWGGSNEKLFF. The full variable domain, in which reference TRBV7-2 and TRBJ1-4 provide the parts outside the CDR3, is GAGVSQSPSNKVTEKGKDVELRCDPISGHTALYWYRQSLGQGLEFLIYFQGNSAPDKSGLPSDRFSAERTGGSVSTLTIQRTQQEDSAVYLCASSLWGGSNEKLFFGSGTQLSVL.